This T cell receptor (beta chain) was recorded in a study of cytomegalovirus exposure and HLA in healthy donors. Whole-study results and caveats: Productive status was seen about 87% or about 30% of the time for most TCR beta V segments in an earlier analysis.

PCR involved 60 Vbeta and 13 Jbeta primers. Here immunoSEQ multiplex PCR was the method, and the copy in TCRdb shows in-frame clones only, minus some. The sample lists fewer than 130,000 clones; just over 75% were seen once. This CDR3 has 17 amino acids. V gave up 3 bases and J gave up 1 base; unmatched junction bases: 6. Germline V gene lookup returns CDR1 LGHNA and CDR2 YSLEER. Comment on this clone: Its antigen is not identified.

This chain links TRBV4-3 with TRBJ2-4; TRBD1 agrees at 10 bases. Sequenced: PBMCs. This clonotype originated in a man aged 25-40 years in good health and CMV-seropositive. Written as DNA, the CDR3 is TGCGCCAGCAGCCAGGGGACAGGGGTTGGGGCCAAAAACATTCAGTACTTC. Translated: CASSQGTGVGAKNIQYF.